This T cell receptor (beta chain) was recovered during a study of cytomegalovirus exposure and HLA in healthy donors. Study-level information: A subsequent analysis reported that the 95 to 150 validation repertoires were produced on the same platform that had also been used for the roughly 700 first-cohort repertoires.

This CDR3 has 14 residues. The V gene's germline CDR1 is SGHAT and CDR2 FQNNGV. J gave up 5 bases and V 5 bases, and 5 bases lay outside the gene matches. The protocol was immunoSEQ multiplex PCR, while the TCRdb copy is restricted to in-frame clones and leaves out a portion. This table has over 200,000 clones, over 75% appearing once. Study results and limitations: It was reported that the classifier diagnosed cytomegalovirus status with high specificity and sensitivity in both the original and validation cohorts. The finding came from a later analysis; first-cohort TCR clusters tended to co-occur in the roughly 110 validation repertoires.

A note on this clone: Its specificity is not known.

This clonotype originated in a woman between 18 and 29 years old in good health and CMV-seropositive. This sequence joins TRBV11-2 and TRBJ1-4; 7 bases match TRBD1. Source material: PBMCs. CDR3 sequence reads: CASSLGQLNEKLFF. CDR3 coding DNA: TGTGCCAGCAGCCTGGGACAGCTCAATGAAAAACTGTTTTTT. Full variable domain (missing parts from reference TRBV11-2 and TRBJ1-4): EAGVAQSPRYKIIEKRQSVAFWCNPISGHATLYWYQQILGQGPKLLIQFQNNGVVDDSQLPKDRFSAERLKGVDSTLKIQPAKLEDSAVYLCASSLGQLNEKLFFGSGTQLSVL.